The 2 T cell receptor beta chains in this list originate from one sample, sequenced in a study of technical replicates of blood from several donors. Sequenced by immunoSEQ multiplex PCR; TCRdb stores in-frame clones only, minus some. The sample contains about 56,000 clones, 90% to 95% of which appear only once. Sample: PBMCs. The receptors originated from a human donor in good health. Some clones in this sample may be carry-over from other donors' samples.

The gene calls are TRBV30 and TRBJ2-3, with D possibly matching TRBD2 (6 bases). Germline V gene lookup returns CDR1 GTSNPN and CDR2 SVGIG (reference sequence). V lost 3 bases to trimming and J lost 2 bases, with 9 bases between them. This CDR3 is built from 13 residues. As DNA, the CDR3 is TGTGCCTGGAGGGCACTAGCCACAGATACGCAGTATTTT. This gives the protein CAWRALATDTQYF.

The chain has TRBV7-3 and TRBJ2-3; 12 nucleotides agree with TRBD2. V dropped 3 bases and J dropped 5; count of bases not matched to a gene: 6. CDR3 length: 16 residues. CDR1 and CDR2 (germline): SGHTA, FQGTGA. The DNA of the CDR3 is TGTGCCAGCAGCTTCCTAGCGGGGGGGACCCGAGATACGCAGTATTTT. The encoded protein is CASSFLAGGTRDTQYF.